A selection of T cell receptor beta chains follows, all from one sample in a study of blood T cell repertoires in COVID-19. Data came from immunoSEQ multiplex PCR; TCRdb stores just in-frame clones and leaves some out. The data contain under 500,000 clones, around 89% of them singletons. Sequencing was done on a sample of PBMCs or T cells enriched from blood (not recorded which). The receptors shown here come from a man aged 30 to 45 who had recovered from COVID-19. Both conserved end residues are part of each CDR3. A D gene is named only where the DNA matches it firmly. A row's size may be missing; if present it is once, few, many or a size class.

>TRBV3-1/TRBV3-2|15|TRBD1|.|TRBJ1-4
TGTGCCAGCACCTCCAGGGGGCTAGTTAATGAAAAACTGTTTTTT
CASTSRGLVNEKLFF
>TRBV27|16|TRBD1|.|TRBJ2-2
TGTGCCAGCAGTTTAATTGGACAGGGGTGGACCGGGGAGCTGTTTTTT
CASSLIGQGWTGELFF
>TRBV28|14|.|once|TRBJ1-6
TGTGCCAGCAGTCCTGGGCAGCGGGTTTCACCCCTCCACTTT
CASSPGQRVSPLHF
>TRBV2|14|.|few|TRBJ2-5
TGTGCCAGCAGTCTGTGGGGGCAGCAAGAGACCCAGTACTTC
CASSLWGQQETQYF
>TRBV19|15|.|.|TRBJ1-1
TGTGCCAGTAGTCAACTACCAGGGACACAGTCTGAAGCTTTCTTT
CASSQLPGTQSEAFF
>TRBV19|13|.|.|TRBJ2-5
TGTGCCAGTAGTAGGCCCGGGGTGGAGACCCAGTACTTC
CASSRPGVETQYF
>TRBV5-6|15|TRBD1|.|TRBJ1-3
TGTGCCAGCAGCTGGGACAGGGGGTTTGGAAACACCATATATTTT
CASSWDRGFGNTIYF
>TRBV29-1|19|TRBD2|.|TRBJ2-2
TGCAGCGTCCGGGGACGGGGGGGGCCCAGCGGGAGGAACACCGGGGAGCTGTTTTTT
CSVRGRGGPSGRNTGELFF
>TRBV7-3|16|TRBD2|.|TRBJ2-1
TGTGCCAGCAGCCCGCAACTAGCGGGAGGGCGGGATGAGCAGTTCTTC
CASSPQLAGGRDEQFF
>TRBV15|14|TRBD1|.|TRBJ1-2
TGTGCCACCAGCAGAGATTCCCAGGGGGGAGGCTACACCTTC
CATSRDSQGGGYTF
>TRBV9|14|TRBD2|.|TRBJ2-7
TGTGCCAGCAGCGTAGGGGGAGGGACCTACGAGCAGTACTTC
CASSVGGGTYEQYF
>TRBV5-1|13|.|.|TRBJ1-2
TGCGCCAGCAGCTCGTCAGGGGAATATGGCTACACCTTC
CASSSSGEYGYTF
>TRBV5-1|16|.|.|TRBJ2-4
TGCGCCAGCAGCTTGGTAGGGGATGTTCAACGAGACATTCAGTACTTC
CASSLVGDVQRDIQYF
>TRBV6-5|16|.|.|TRBJ2-1
TGTGCCAGCAGTTACTCGGAACCGGGACTTGGTTGGGAGCAGTTCTTC
CASSYSEPGLGWEQFF
>TRBV3-1/TRBV3-2|12|.|.|TRBJ1-1
TGTGCCAGCAGAGGTACAGGGACTGAAGCTTTCTTT
CASRGTGTEAFF
>TRBV10-3|14|TRBD1|.|TRBJ2-1
TGTGCCATCAGTCCGGGACAGGGTATCGATGAGCAGTTCTTC
CAISPGQGIDEQFF
>TRBV24-1|12|.|.|TRBJ2-7
TGTGCCACCAGTGGGTCCACTTACGAGCAGTACTTC
CATSGSTYEQYF
>TRBV30|14|TRBD2|.|TRBJ2-1
TGTGCCTGGAGTGTCGCGGGAGGTAGGGGTGAGCAGTTCTTC
CAWSVAGGRGEQFF
>TRBV5-4|17|TRBD1|.|TRBJ1-1
TGTGCCAGCAGGGCGCTGCAGGGGGGAGTTATGAACACTGAAGCTTTCTTT
CASRALQGGVMNTEAFF
>TRBV27|15|TRBD1|.|TRBJ2-7
TGTGCCAGCACCCTAACGAAGCAGGGGGCCTACGAGCAGTACTTC
CASTLTKQGAYEQYF
>TRBV28|14|TRBD1|.|TRBJ1-2
TGTGCCAGCCAACTCCAGACAGGGAACTATGGCTACACCTTC
CASQLQTGNYGYTF
>TRBV6-5|14|TRBD2|.|TRBJ2-3
TGTGCCAGCAGTAAACTAGCGGGCACAGATACGCAGTATTTT
CASSKLAGTDTQYF
>TRBV12-3/TRBV12-4|12|.|.|TRBJ2-3
TGTGCCAGCAGGAGTACCACAGATACGCAGTATTTT
CASRSTTDTQYF
>TRBV15|14|.|.|TRBJ1-1
TGTGCCACCAGCAAGGTCAGGGAGAACACTGAAGCTTTCTTT
CATSKVRENTEAFF
>TRBV19|13|.|.|TRBJ2-1
TGTGCCAGTAGGCCATGGCAGGGGGGTGAGCAGTTCTTC
CASRPWQGGEQFF
>TRBV2|15|.|.|TRBJ1-1
TGTGCCAGCAGCCAAAATCCGGGGTCTTACACTGAAGCTTTCTTT
CASSQNPGSYTEAFF
>TRBV7-9|16|TRBD2|once|TRBJ2-2
TGTGCCAGCAGCCTCCTTCTAGCGGGAGGCCCCGGGGAGCTGTTTTTT
CASSLLLAGGPGELFF
>TRBV21-1|17|.|.|TRBJ2-3
TGTGCCAGCAGCAAATTTGAGCGGGAGGGCCTTACAGATACGCAGTATTTT
CASSKFEREGLTDTQYF
>TRBV30|15|TRBD1|.|TRBJ2-7
TGTGCCTGGAATAATCTTGACAGGGGAGGTCTTGAGCAGTACTTC
CAWNNLDRGGLEQYF
>TRBV29-1|14|.|.|TRBJ1-1
TGCAGCGTAACCTGGGGCCAGATGAACACTGAAGCTTTCTTT
CSVTWGQMNTEAFF
>TRBV13|15|TRBD1|few|TRBJ2-7
TGTGCCAGCAGCTCCGGGACAGGGGGTTTTTACGAGCAGTACTTC
CASSSGTGGFYEQYF
>TRBV19|17|.|.|TRBJ1-5
TGTGCCAGTAGTGGGGCGCAGGGAAGAACGGACAATCAGCCCCAGCATTTT
CASSGAQGRTDNQPQHF
>TRBV19|15|.|.|TRBJ2-1
TGTGCCAGTACCCCGATGGCAGGGGTAGAGAATGAGCAGTTCTTC
CASTPMAGVENEQFF
>TRBV27|16|TRBD2|.|TRBJ2-1
TGTGCCAGCAGTCTCCGGACTAGCGGCTCCTACAATGAGCAGTTCTTC
CASSLRTSGSYNEQFF
>TRBV28|13|.|.|TRBJ1-1
TGTGCCAGCAGTTCGCAGGGGCACACTGAAGCTTTCTTT
CASSSQGHTEAFF
>TRBV28|15|.|.|TRBJ1-6
TGTGCCAGCAGTTCCACCGGGGGGGCTAATTCACCCCTCCACTTT
CASSSTGGANSPLHF
>TRBV6-5|13|TRBD1|.|TRBJ2-7
TGTGCCAGCCAGGGACAGTTACCGTCCGAGCAGTACTTC
CASQGQLPSEQYF
>TRBV15|15|.|once|TRBJ1-2
TGTGCCACCAGCAGAGTGCAGGGACAAAGTGGCGGCTACACCTTC
CATSRVQGQSGGYTF
>TRBV5-4|15|TRBD2|.|TRBJ2-1
TGTGCCAGCAGCTTTGGCGGGAGCGGATACAATGAGCAGTTCTTC
CASSFGGSGYNEQFF
>TRBV19|11|.|.|TRBJ1-1
TGTGCCAGTACGGAGGCCCGAGCCGCTTTCTTT
CASTEARAAFF
>TRBV24-1|16|.|.|TRBJ2-3
TGTGCCACCAGTGATTTCAGATTAGGGGTCACAGATACGCAGTATTTT
CATSDFRLGVTDTQYF
>TRBV28|14|TRBD1|once|TRBJ1-2
TGTGCCAGCAGTTTCGGGACAGGGGCGCTCGGCTACACCTTC
CASSFGTGALGYTF
>TRBV7-9|15|TRBD2|.|TRBJ2-1
TGTGCCAGCAGCTTAAGCGGGAGGGCCCCCGGTGAGCAGTTCTTC
CASSLSGRAPGEQFF
>TRBV7-9|13|.|.|TRBJ2-7
TGTGCCAGCAGCGAAGACATCTCTTACGAGCAGTACTTC
CASSEDISYEQYF
>TRBV5-1|17|TRBD2|.|TRBJ2-2
TGCGCCAGCAGCTTGGTGGCTAGCGGGAGTATGACCGGGGAGCTGTTTTTT
CASSLVASGSMTGELFF
>TRBV28|15|TRBD2|once|TRBJ2-3
TGTGCCAGCACCACCCCGGGACTAGGGACAGATACGCAGTATTTT
CASTTPGLGTDTQYF
>TRBV3-1/TRBV3-2|12|.|.|TRBJ2-4
TGTGCCAGCAGCCAGGACAGAAACATTCAGTACTTC
CASSQDRNIQYF
>TRBV4-1|15|.|.|TRBJ2-1
TGCGCCAGCAGCCATTTGGCAGGTGTGCGCAATGAGCAGTTCTTC
CASSHLAGVRNEQFF
>TRBV5-4|13|TRBD2|.|TRBJ2-1
TGTGCCAGCAGCTTGGAGCGGGAGTCAGGGCAGTTCTTC
CASSLERESGQFF
>TRBV7-3|13|TRBD2|.|TRBJ2-7
TGTGCCAGCAGCTTTTCCCCGGGAGGCGAGCAGTACTTC
CASSFSPGGEQYF
>TRBV2|14|.|.|TRBJ1-2
TGTGCCAGCAGCGGGACACTAGGCCCTGTTGGCTACACCTTC
CASSGTLGPVGYTF
>TRBV3-1/TRBV3-2|14|.|.|TRBJ1-1
TGTGCCAGCAGCCAGCCCACAGGGAACACTGAAGCTTTCTTT
CASSQPTGNTEAFF
>TRBV18|19|TRBD1|.|TRBJ2-6
TGTGCCAGCTCACCACTTTTTGGACAGGACCGCTCTGGGGCCAACGTCCTGACTTTC
CASSPLFGQDRSGANVLTF